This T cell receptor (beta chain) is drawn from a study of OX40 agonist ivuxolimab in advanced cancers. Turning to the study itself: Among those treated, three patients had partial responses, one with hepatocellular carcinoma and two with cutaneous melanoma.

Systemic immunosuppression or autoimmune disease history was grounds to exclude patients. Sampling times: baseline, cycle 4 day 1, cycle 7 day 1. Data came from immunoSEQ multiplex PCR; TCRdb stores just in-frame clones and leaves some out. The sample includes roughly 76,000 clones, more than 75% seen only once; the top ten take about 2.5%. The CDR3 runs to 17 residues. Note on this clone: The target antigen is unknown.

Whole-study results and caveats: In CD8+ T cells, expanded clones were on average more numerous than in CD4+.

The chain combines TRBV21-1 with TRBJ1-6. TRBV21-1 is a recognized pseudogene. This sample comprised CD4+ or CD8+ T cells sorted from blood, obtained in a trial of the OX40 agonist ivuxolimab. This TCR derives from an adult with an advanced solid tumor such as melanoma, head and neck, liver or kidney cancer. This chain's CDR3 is CASSKVVEGGFNSPLHF. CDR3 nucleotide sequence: TGTGCCAGCAGCAAAGTGGTGGAGGGGGGGTTTAATTCACCCCTCCACTTT.